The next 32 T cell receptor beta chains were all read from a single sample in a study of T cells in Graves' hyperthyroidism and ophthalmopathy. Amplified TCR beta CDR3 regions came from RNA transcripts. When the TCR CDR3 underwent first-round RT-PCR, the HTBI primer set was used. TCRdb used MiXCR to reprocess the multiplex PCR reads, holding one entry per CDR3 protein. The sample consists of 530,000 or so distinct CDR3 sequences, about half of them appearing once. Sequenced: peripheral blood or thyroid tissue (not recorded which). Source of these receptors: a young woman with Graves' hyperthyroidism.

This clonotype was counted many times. CDR3 residues: CASSLIGPKNTEAFF. CDR3 sequence (DNA): TGTGCCAGCAGCTTGATCGGGCCCAAGAACACTGAAGCTTTCTTT. This chain links TRBV5-8 with TRBJ1-1; D not resolved. This CDR3 comprises 15 residues. Trimming shortened V by 1 base and J by 1 base, and 11 bases separated the two germline ends. The germline V gene encodes CDR1 SGHTS and CDR2 YDEGEE.

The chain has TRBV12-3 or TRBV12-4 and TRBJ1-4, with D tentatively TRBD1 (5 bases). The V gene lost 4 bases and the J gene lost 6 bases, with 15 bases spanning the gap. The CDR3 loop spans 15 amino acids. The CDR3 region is CASSSQGPADEKLFF. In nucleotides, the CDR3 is TGTGCCAGCAGTTCCCAGGGACCGGCTGATGAAAAACTGTTTTTT.

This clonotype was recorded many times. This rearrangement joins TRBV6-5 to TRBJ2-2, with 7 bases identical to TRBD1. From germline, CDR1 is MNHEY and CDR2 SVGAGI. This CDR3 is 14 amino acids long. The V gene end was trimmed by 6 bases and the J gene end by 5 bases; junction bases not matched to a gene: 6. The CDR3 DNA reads TGTGCCAGCAGATTGACAGGGTCGACCGGGGAGCTGTTTTTT. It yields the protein CASRLTGSTGELFF.

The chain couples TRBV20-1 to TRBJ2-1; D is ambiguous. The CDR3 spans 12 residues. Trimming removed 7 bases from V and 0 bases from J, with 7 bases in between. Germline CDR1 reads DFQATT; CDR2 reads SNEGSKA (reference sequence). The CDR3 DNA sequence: TGCAGTGTTACGCACTCCTACAATGAGCAGTTCTTC. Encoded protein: CSVTHSYNEQFF.

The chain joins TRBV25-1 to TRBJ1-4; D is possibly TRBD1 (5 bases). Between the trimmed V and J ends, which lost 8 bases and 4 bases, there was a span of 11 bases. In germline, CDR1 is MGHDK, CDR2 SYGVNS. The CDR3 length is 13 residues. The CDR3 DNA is TGTGCCAGCGGCGGGGGGGGTAATGAAAAACTGTTTTTT. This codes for CASGGGGNEKLFF. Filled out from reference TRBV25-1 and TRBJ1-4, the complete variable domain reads EADIYQTPRYLVIGTGKKITLECSQTMGHDKMYWYQQDPGMELHLIHYSYGVNSTEKGDLSSESTVSRIRTEHFPLTLESARPSHTSQYLCASGGGGNEKLFFGSGTQLSVL.

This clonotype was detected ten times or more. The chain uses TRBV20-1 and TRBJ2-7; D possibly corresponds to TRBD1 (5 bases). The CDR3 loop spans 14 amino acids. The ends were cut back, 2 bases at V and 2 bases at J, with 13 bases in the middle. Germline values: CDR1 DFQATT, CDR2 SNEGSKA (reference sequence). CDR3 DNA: TGCAGTGCTAGACCTCCGACAGAAACCTACGAGCAGTACTTC. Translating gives CSARPPTETYEQYF.

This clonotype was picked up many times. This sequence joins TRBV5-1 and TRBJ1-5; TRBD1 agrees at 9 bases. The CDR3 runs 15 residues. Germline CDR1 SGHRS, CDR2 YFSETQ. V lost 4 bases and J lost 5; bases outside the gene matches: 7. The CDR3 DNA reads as TGCGCCAGCAGCCCCGGGACAGGGTTCGATCAGCCCCAGCATTTT. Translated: CASSPGTGFDQPQHF.

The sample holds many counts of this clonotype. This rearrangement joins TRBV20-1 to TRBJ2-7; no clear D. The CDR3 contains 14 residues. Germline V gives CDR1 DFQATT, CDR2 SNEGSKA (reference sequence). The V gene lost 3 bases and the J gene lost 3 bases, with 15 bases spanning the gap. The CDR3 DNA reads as TGCAGTGCTAGTGGTATGGAGCCCCGCTACGAGCAGTACTTC. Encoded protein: CSASGMEPRYEQYF.

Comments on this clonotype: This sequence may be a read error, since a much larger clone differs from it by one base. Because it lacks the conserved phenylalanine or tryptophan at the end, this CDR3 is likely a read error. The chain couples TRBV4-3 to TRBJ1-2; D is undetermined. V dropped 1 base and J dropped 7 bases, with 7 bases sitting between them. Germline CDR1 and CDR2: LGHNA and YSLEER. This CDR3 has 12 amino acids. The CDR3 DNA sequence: TGCGCCAGCAGCCAAGCACGGGGTGGCTACACCATC. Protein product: CASSQARGGYTI.

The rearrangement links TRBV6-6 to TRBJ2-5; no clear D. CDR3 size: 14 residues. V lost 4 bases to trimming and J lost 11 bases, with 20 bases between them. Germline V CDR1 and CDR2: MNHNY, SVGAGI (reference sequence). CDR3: CASSSDRMADTQYF. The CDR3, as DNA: TGTGCCAGCAGTTCCGATCGGATGGCGGATACGCAGTACTTC.

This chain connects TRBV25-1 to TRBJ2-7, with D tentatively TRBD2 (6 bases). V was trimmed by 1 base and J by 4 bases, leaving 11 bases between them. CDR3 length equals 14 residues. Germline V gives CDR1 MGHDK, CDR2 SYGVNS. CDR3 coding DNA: TGTGCCAGCAGTGAATCAGGGCGGGGATACGAGCAGTACTTC. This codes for CASSESGRGYEQYF.

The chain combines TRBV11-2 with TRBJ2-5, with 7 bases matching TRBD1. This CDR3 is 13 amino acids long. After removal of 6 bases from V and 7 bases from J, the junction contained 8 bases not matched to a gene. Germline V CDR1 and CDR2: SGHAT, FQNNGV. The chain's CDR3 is CASRTDRAGTQYF. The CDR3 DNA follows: TGTGCCAGCAGGACTGACAGGGCTGGGACCCAGTACTTC.

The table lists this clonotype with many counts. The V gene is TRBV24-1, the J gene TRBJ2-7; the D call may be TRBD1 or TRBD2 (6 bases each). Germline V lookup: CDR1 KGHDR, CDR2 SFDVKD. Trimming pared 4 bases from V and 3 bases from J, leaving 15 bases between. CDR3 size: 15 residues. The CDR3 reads CATSDPTGRNYEQYF. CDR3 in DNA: TGTGCCACCAGTGACCCTACAGGGAGGAACTACGAGCAGTACTTC.

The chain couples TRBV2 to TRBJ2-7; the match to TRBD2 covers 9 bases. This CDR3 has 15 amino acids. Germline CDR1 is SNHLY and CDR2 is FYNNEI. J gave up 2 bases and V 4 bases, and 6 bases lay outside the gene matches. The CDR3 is CASSGASGAPYEQYF. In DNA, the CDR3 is TGTGCCAGCAGTGGGGCTAGCGGGGCCCCCTACGAGCAGTACTTC.

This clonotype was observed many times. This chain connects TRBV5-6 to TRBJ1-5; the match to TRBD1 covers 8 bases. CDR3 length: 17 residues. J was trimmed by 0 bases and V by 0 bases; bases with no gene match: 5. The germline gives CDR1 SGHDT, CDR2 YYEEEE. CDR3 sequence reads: CASSLGPGGFSNQPQHF. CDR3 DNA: TGTGCCAGCAGCTTGGGGCCAGGGGGCTTTAGCAATCAGCCCCAGCATTTT. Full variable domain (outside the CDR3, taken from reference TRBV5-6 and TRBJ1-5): DAGVTQSPTHLIKTRGQQVTLRCSPKSGHDTVSWYQQALGQGPQFIFQYYEEEERQRGNFPDRFSGHQFPNYSSELNVNALLLGDSALYLCASSLGPGGFSNQPQHFGDGTRLSIL.

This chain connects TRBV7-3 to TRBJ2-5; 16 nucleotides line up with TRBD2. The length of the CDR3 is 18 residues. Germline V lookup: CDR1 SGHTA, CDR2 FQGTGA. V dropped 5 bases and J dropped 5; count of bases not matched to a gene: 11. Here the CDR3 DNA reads TGTGCCAGCAGCGAAAAGGGACTAGCGGGAGGGCCTCAGGAGACCCAGTACTTC. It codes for CASSEKGLAGGPQETQYF.

For the CDR3, the DNA is TGTGCCATCAGTCGGGACAGGGCCCACGAGCAGTACTTC. It is translated as CAISRDRAHEQYF. V usage is TRBV10-3 and J usage is TRBJ2-7, with 9 positions matching TRBD1. Looked up from germline, CDR1 is ENHRY and CDR2 is SYGVKD. This CDR3 region has 13 residues. V trimming: 5 bases; J trimming: 5 bases; junction bases outside the gene matches: 4.

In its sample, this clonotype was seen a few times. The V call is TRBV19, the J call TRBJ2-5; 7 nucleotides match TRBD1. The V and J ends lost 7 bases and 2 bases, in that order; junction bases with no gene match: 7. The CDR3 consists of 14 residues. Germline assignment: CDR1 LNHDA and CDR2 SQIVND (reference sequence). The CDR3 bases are TGTGCCAGTACCACGGGACAGACTCAAGAGACCCAGTACTTC. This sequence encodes CASTTGQTQETQYF.

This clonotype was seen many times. The DNA for the CDR3 is TGCGCCAGCAGCCAAACCGGGACAGGGGGTGGTAATTCACCCCTCCACTTT. It codes for CASSQTGTGGGNSPLHF. The rearrangement uses TRBV4-3 and TRBJ1-6; TRBD1 agrees at 11 bases. Germline values: CDR1 LGHNA, CDR2 YSLEER. This CDR3 has 17 residues. The V gene end was trimmed by 2 bases and the J gene end by 6 bases; junction bases not matched to a gene: 6.

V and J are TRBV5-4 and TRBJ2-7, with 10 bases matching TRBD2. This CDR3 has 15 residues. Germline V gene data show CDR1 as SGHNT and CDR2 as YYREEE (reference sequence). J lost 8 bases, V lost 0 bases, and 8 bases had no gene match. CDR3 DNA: TGTGCCAGCAGCTTGGAGCCTAGCGGGAGTGGTAAGCAGTACTTC. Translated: CASSLEPSGSGKQYF.

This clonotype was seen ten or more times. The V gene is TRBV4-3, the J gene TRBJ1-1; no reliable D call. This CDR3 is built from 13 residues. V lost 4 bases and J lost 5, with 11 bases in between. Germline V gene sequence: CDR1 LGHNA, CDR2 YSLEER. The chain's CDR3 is CASSPVPGTEAFF. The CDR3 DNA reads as TGCGCCAGCAGCCCAGTCCCGGGGACTGAAGCTTTCTTT.

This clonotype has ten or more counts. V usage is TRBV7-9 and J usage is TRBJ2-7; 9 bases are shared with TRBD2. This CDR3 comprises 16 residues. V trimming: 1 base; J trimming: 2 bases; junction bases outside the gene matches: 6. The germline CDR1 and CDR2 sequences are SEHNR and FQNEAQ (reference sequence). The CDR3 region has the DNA TGTGCCAGCAGCTTAGATCTAGCGGGACTCCCCTACGAGCAGTACTTC. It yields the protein CASSLDLAGLPYEQYF.

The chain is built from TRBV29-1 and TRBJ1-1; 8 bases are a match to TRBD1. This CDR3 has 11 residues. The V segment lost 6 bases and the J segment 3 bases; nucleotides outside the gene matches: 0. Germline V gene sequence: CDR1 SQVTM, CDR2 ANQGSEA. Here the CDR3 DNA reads TGCAGCGTACAGGGGGACACTGAAGCTTTCTTT. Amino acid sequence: CSVQGDTEAFF.

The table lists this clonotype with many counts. The CDR3: CASSPQGAQDEQYF. In nucleotides, the CDR3 is TGTGCCAGCAGCCCACAGGGGGCTCAGGACGAGCAGTACTTC. The chain employs TRBV7-7 and TRBJ2-7, with 9 bases identical to TRBD1. Trimming cost V 5 bases and J 5 bases; bases outside gene matches: 7. Germline V gene sequence: CDR1 SSHAT, CDR2 FNYEAQ (reference sequence). The CDR3 consists of 14 residues.

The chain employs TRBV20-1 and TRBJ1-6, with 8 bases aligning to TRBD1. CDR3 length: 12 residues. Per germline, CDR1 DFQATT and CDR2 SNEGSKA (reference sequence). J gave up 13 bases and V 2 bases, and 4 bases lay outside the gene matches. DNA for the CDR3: TGCAGTGCTAGAAGGCAGGGGGCGCCCCTCCACTTT. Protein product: CSARRQGAPLHF.

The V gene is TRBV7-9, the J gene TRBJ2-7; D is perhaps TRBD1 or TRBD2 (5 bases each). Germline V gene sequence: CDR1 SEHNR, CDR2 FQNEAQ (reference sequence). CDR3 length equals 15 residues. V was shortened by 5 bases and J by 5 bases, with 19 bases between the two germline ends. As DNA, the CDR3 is TGTGCCAGCAGCCCGGGGTCCCCAGGGTCTGACGAGCAGTACTTC. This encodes CASSPGSPGSDEQYF.

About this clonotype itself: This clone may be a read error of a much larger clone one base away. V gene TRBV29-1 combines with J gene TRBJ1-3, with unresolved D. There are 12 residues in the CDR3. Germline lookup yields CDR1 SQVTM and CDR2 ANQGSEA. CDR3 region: CTCSGSGNAIYF. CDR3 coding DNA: TGCACCTGCTCGGGCTCTGGAAACGCCATATATTTT.

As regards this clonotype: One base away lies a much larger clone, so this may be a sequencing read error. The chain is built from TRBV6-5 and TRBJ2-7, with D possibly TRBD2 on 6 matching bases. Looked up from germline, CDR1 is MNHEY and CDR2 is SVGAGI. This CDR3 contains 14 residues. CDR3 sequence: CAISYAGMGFEQYF. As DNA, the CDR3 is TGTGCCATCAGTTACGCGGGAATGGGATTCGAGCAGTACTTC.

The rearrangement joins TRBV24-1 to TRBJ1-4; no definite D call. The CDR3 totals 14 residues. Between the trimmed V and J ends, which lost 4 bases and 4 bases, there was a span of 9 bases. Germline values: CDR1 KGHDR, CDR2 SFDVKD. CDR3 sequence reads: CATSDAGDNEKLFF. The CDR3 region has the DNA TGTGCCACCAGTGACGCCGGGGATAATGAAAAACTGTTTTTT.

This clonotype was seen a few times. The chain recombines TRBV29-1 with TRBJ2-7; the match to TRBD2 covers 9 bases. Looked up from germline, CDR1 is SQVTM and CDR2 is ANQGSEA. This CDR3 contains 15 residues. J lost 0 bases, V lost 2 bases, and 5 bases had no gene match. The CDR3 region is CSVEWTTSGSYEQYF. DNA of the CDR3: TGCAGCGTTGAATGGACGACTAGCGGCTCCTACGAGCAGTACTTC.

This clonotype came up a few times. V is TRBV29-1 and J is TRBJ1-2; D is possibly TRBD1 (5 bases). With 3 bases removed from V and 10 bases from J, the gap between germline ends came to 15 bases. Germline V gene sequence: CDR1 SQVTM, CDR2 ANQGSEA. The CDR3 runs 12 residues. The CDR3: CSVEDGGAVYTF. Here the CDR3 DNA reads TGCAGCGTTGAGGATGGGGGAGCGGTCTACACCTTC.

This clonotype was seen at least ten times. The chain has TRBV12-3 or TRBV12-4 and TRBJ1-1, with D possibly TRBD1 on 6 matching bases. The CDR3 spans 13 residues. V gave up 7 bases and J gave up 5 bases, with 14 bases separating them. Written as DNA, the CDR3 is TGTGCCAGCACTTTCGGGGGCGGGACTGAAGCTTTCTTT. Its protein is CASTFGGGTEAFF.